This T cell receptor (beta chain) was sequenced for a study of CD8 T cells in ankylosing spondylitis (TCRdb year 2017). Study-wide context: To find TCR variants linked to disease, the study profiled T cell receptor beta repertoires in ankylosing spondylitis patients and healthy donors. Peripheral blood was sampled, and synovial fluid was also collected from ankylosing spondylitis patients. The whole study cohort included some 100 healthy donors and over 20 ankylosing spondylitis patients. On the study overall, not on this receptor specifically: Blood from ankylosing spondylitis patients appeared to be characterized by a TCR beta motif made up of under ten highly homologous amino acid variants. The disease-linked clones showed a CD8+ phenotype and occurred at relatively low frequencies in peripheral blood. Some motif variants were previously reported in synovial fluid and blood of reactive arthritis patients, suggesting common disease-initiation mechanisms. The disease-linked clones were reported as significantly enriched in matched synovial fluid samples from ankylosing spondylitis patients.

This clonotype was seen at least ten times. Its antigen is still unknown. Base qualities are missing; no much larger clone stands one base away. Sequencing used an Illumina HiSeq 2500. Quantitative 5'-RACE with molecular barcodes was used to prepare TCR beta libraries. The study's processing was this. Disease-linked TCR variants were identified with a new computational method built on a probabilistic model of VDJ rearrangement. TCRdb trimmed the raw reads at Q25, called clones with MiXCR and kept productive beta chains. Every distinct CDR3 protein forms one entry, paired with its most common genes and DNA. These V and J calls originate from TCRdb's pipeline instead of the authors' own analysis. Here the sample has 330,000 or so distinct CDR3 sequences; 8% occur a single time. Roughly 15% of the sample is taken by the ten largest. Sequencing input: blood, either unsorted or a sorted T cell fraction (not recorded which). The source is a male donor with ankylosing spondylitis.

The CDR3 here reads CASSQDSGYGYTF. The nucleotides are TGTGCCAGCAGTCAGGACAGTGGCTATGGCTACACCTTC. The rearranged chain carries TRBV6-1 and TRBJ1-2; the D gene is possibly TRBD1, with 6 bases matching. Sequences MNHNS (CDR1) and SASEGT (CDR2) are obtained from the germline V gene. V is clipped by 5 bases and J by 4 bases, and the sequence between their germline boundaries is 11 bases long. The cysteine opens and the phenylalanine closes a CDR3 of 13 amino acids. The entry retains the CDR3 DNA only, 39 bases that are in frame from base 1.